This TCR beta chain was found in a study of cytomegalovirus exposure and HLA in healthy donors. Study-level results: Earlier analysis found most TCR beta V segments productive about 90% or about 30% of the time.

The PCR made use of 60 Vbeta and 13 Jbeta primers. The repertoire was sequenced with immunoSEQ multiplex PCR; TCRdb's copy has only in-frame clones and lacks some. The table records 150,000 to 200,000 clones, 81% of them present only once. The V gene lost 1 base and the J gene lost 0 bases, with 5 bases spanning the gap. This CDR3 is built from 15 residues. The germline V gene encodes CDR1 SGHNT and CDR2 YYREEE (reference sequence). Comment on this clone: The target antigen is unknown. The sample holds other DNA sequences that translate to the same CDR3.

The TCR was taken from a man aged 18 to 35 in good health and CMV-seronegative. The gene calls are TRBV5-4 and TRBJ2-6; unclear D gene. Sample: PBMCs. The CDR3 region has the DNA TGTGCCAGCAGCTTGAGAGGCTCTGGGGCCAACGTCCTGACTTTC. Translated: CASSLRGSGANVLTF.